The subject of this entry is one T cell receptor (beta chain). The sample originates from a study of T cells in Graves' hyperthyroidism and ophthalmopathy. Amplified regions were TCR beta CDR3 sequences from RNA transcripts. In the first-round RT-PCR of the TCR CDR3, the HTBI primer set was used. In TCRdb, the multiplex PCR reads were re-called with MiXCR into one record per CDR3 protein. The sample lists approximately 370,000 distinct CDR3 sequences; roughly a sixth were seen once. Germline lookup yields CDR1 SGHRS and CDR2 YFSETQ. V was cut by 2 bases and J by 0 bases, with 15 bases left in between. This CDR3 has 16 amino acids.

The chain employs TRBV5-1 and TRBJ2-7, with D possibly being TRBD2 (5 bases). The receptor's source is a woman in her twenties or thirties with Graves' hyperthyroidism that later progressed to Graves' ophthalmopathy. The sample comprised blood. Here the CDR3 DNA reads TGCGCCAGCAGCTTTTTAGAGGGCGCGAGCTCCTACGAGCAGTACTTC. It specifies CASSFLEGASSYEQYF.